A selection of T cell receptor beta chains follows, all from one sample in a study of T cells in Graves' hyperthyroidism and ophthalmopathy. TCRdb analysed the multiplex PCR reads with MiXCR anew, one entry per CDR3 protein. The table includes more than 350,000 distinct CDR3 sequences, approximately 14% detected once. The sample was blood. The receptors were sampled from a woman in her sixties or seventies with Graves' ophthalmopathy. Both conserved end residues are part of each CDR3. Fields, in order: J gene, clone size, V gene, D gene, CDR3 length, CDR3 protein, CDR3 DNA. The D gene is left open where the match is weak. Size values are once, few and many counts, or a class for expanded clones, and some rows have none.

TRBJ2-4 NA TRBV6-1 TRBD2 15 CASSEERGVENIQYF TGTGCCAGCAGTGAAGAGCGGGGTGTCGAAAACATTCAGTACTTC
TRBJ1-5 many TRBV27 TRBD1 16 CASSREGTGFDQPQHF TGTGCCAGCAGCAGGGAGGGGACAGGGTTCGATCAGCCCCAGCATTTT
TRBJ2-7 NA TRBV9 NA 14 CASSVGRLSYEQYF TGTGCCAGCAGCGTAGGACGTCTCTCCTACGAGCAGTACTTC
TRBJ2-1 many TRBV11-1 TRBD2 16 CASSFSSGPSYNEQFF TGTGCCAGCAGCTTCTCTAGCGGCCCATCCTACAATGAGCAGTTCTTC
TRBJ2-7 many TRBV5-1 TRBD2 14 CASSLAGLGSKQYF TGCGCCAGCAGCTTGGCGGGACTAGGCTCTAAGCAGTACTTC
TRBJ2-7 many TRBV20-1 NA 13 CSASGRLIGVQYF TGCAGTGCTAGCGGACGCCTAATCGGGGTGCAGTACTTC
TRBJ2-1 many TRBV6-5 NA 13 CASSYSLHSAQFF TGTGCCAGCAGTTACTCGTTGCATTCCGCGCAGTTCTTC
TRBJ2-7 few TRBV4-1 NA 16 CASSQDLTAGLARRYF TGCGCCAGCAGCCAAGATCTAACGGCGGGACTTGCCCGGCGGTACTTC
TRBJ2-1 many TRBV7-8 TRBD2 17 CASSLWSGRGRYNEQFF TGTGCCAGCAGCTTATGGAGCGGGAGGGGTCGCTACAATGAGCAGTTCTTC
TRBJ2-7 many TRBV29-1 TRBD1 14 CSVGTGGRVYEQYF TGCAGCGTTGGGACAGGCGGGCGTGTCTACGAGCAGTACTTC
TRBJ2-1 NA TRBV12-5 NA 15 CASAVYGSSYNEQFF TGTGCTAGTGCTGTATACGGGAGCTCCTACAATGAGCAGTTCTTC
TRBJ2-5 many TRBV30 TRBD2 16 CAWSVPGSSGKETQYF TGTGCCTGGAGTGTACCCGGGTCTAGCGGGAAAGAGACCCAGTACTTC
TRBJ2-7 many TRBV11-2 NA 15 CASKLSQGLGYEQYF TGTGCCAGCAAACTCAGCCAGGGGCTCGGGTACGAGCAGTACTTC
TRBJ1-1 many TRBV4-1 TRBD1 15 CASSPRTGTNTEAFF TGCGCCAGCAGCCCCCGGACAGGGACGAACACTGAAGCTTTCTTT
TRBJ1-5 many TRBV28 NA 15 CASSPYRRGSQPQHF TGTGCCAGCAGTCCCTACAGGAGGGGATCCCAGCCCCAGCATTTT
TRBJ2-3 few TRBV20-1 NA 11 CSATNTDTRYF TGCAGTGCTACAAACACAGATACGCGGTATTTT
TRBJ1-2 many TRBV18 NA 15 CASSPEQGPNYGYTF TGTGCCAGCTCACCTGAACAGGGACCTAACTATGGCTACACCTTC